This TCR beta chain stems from a study of monozygotic twins with inflammatory bowel disease. TCRdb re-called the 5' RACE reads, yielding one record per CDR3 amino acid sequence without DNA. Its table records nearly 450,000 distinct CDR3 sequences. The germline gives CDR1 MNHEY, CDR2 SMNVEV (reference sequence). This CDR3 has 17 residues. The receptor was isolated from a human donor with ulcerative colitis or Crohn's disease, or a healthy co-twin of an affected twin (not recorded which). The V gene is TRBV27, the J gene TRBJ1-4. The sample consisted of blood. CDR3: CASSLSRGRRNDEKLFF.